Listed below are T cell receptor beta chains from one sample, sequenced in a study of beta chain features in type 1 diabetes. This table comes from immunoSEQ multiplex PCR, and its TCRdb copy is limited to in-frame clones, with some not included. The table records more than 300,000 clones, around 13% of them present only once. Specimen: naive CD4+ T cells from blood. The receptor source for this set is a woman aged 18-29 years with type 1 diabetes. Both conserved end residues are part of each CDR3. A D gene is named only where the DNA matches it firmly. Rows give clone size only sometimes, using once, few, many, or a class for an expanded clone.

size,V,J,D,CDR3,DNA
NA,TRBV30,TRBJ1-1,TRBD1,CAWSARGRFAEAFF,TGTGCCTGGAGTGCAAGGGGGCGCTTTGCTGAAGCTTTCTTT
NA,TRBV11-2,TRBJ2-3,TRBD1,CASSYRSWTGRTDTQYF,TGTGCCAGCAGCTACAGGTCCTGGACAGGGCGCACAGATACGCAGTATTTT
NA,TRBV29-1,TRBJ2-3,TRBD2,CSESSGRTDTQYF,TGCAGCGAATCTAGCGGGAGGACAGATACGCAGTATTTT
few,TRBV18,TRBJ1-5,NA,CASSLRGGSQQPQHF,TGTGCCAGCTCACTCAGAGGAGGGAGTCAGCAGCCCCAGCATTTT
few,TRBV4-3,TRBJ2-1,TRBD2,CASSQDPETSGGNEQFF,TGCGCCAGCAGCCAAGATCCCGAAACTAGCGGGGGCAATGAGCAGTTCTTC
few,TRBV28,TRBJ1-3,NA,CASSLDTPGNTIYF,TGTGCCAGCAGCCTGGACACTCCTGGAAACACCATATATTTT
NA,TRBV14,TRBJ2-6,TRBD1,CASSQQGNGANVLTF,TGTGCCAGCAGTCAACAGGGGAACGGGGCCAACGTCCTGACTTTC
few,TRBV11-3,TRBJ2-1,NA,CASSAHVVSYNEQFF,TGTGCCAGCAGCGCCCATGTAGTATCCTACAATGAGCAGTTCTTC
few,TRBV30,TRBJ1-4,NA,CAWSPREKLFF,TGTGCCTGGAGTCCGAGGGAAAAACTGTTTTTT
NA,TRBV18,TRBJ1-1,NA,CASSPNSGGSNTEAFF,TGTGCCAGCTCACCAAACTCGGGGGGCTCGAACACTGAAGCTTTCTTT
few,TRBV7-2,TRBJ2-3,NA,CASSVARLDTQYF,TGTGCCAGCAGCGTAGCCCGTTTGGATACGCAGTATTTT